Each of the 3 T cell receptor beta chains below was sequenced from the same sample in a study of blood T cell repertoires in COVID-19 (dated by TCRdb to 2020 to 2022). Library preparation used the immunoSEQ multiplex PCR assay. TCRdb holds this immuneACCESS table with in-frame rearrangements only. Some clones are missing; in checked studies, unresolved V genes explain under half, and the rest has no known cause. In all, the sample holds 250,000 or so clones, and about 86% of those were seen once. The ten largest clones represent around 1.4% of the sample. Sequenced sample: peripheral blood. The source is an elderly man with acute or convalescent COVID-19.

This rearrangement joins TRBV19 to TRBJ2-1; D is possibly TRBD2 (5 bases). Germline V lookup: CDR1 LNHDA, CDR2 SQIVND (reference sequence). CDR3 size: 14 residues. V lost 5 bases to trimming and J lost 12 bases, with 20 bases between them. The CDR3 DNA sequence: TGTGCCAGTAGTCCCAGCGGTGGTAGTGGGTGGCAGTTCTTC. It codes for CASSPSGGSGWQFF. The full variable domain, with the rest looked up from reference TRBV19 and TRBJ2-1, is DGGITQSPKYLFRKEGQNVTLSCEQNLNHDAMYWYRQDPGQGLRLIYYSQIVNDFQKGDIAEGYSVSREKKESFPLTVTSAQKNPTAFYLCASSPSGGSGWQFFGPGTRLTVL.

The V gene is TRBV10-3, the J gene TRBJ1-5; TRBD1 matches 10 bases. CDR1 is ENHRY and CDR2 is SYGVKD in the germline V gene. CDR3 size: 17 residues. Losses at the gene ends were 5 bases for V and 1 base for J; bases not matched to a gene: 8. In nucleotides, the CDR3 is TGTGCCATCAGTACGGGGACAGGGGATCGGAGCAATCAGCCCCAGCATTTT. It specifies CAISTGTGDRSNQPQHF.

The CDR3 DNA sequence: TGCGCCAGCAGTGAAGGACATCCGAGCTCCTACAATGAGCAGTTCTTC. Its protein is CASSEGHPSSYNEQFF. The chain combines TRBV10-2 with TRBJ2-1; possibly TRBD1 for D (5 bases). The germline V gene has CDR1 WSHSY and CDR2 SAAADI. V lost 3 bases, J lost 0 bases, and 12 bases lay in between. CDR3 length equals 16 residues.